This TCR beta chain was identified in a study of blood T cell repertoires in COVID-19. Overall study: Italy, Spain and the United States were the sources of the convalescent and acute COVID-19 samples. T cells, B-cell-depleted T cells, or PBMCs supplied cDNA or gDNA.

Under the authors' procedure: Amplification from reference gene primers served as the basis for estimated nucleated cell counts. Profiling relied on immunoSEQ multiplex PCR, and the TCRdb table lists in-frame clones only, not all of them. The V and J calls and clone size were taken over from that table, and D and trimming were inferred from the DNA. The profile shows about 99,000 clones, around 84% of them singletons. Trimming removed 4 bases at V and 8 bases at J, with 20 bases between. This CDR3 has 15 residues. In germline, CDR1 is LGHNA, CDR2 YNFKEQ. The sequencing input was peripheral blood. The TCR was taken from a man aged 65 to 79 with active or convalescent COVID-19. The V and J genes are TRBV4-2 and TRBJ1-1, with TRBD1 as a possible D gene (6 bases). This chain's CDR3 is CASSPQWEGGQEAFF. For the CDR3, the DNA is TGTGCCAGCAGCCCACAATGGGAGGGGGGACAAGAAGCTTTCTTT.